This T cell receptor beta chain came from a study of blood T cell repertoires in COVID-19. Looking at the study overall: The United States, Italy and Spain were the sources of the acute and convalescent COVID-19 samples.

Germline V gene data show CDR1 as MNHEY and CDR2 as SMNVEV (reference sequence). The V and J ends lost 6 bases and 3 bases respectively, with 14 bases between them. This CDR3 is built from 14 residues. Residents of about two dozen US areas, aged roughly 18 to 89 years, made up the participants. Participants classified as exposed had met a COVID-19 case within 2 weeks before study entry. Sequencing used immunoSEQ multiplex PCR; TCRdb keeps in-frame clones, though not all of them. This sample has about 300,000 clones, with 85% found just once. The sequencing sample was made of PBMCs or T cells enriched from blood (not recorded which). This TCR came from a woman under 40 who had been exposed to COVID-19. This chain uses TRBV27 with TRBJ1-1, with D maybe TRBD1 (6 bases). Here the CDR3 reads CASRPLQGHTEAFF. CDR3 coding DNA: TGTGCCAGCAGACCGTTACAGGGCCACACTGAAGCTTTCTTT.